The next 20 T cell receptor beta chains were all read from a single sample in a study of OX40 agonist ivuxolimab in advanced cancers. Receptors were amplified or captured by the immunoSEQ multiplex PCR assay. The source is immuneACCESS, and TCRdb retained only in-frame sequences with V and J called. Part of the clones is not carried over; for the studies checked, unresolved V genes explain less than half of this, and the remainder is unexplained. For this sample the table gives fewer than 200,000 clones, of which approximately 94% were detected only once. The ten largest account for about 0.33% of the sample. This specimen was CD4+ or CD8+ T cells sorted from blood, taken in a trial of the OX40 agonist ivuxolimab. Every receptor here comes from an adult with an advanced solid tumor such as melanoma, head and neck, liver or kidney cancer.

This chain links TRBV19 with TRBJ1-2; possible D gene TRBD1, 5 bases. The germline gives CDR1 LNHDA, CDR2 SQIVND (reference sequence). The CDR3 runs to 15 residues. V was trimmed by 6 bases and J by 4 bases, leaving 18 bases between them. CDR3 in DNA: TGTGCCAGTAGCCTAGACGGGGGAGGTAGCTATGGCTACACCTTC. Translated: CASSLDGGGSYGYTF.

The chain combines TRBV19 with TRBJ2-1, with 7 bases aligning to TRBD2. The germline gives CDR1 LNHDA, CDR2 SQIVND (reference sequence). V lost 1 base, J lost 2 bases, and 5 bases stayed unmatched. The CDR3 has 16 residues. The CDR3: CASSIGGTTAYNEQFF. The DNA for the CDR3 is TGTGCCAGTAGTATAGGGGGGACTACCGCCTACAATGAGCAGTTCTTC.

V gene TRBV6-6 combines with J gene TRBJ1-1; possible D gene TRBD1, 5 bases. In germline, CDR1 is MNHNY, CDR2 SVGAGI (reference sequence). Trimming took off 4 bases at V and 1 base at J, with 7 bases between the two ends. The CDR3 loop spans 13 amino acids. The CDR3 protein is CASSSQGNTEAFF. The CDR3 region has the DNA TGTGCCAGCAGTTCGCAGGGGAACACTGAAGCTTTCTTT.

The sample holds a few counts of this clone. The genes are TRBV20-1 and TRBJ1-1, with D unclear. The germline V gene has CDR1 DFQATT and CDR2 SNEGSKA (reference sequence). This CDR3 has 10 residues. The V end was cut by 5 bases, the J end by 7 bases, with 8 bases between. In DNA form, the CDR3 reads TGCAGTGCTTATCGAAGTGAAGCTTTCTTT. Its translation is CSAYRSEAFF.

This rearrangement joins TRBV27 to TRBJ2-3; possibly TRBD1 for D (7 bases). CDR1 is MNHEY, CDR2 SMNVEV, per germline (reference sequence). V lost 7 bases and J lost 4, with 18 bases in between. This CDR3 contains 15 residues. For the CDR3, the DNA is TGTGCCAGCACCCCCAGGGGGGTTTGGCCAGATACGCAGTATTTT. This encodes CASTPRGVWPDTQYF.

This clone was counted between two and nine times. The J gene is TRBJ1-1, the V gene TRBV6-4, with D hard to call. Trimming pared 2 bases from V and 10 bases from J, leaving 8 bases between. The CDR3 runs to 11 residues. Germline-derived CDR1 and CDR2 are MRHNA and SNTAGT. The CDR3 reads CASSDGLGAFF. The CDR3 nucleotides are TGTGCCAGCAGTGACGGTCTTGGAGCTTTCTTT.

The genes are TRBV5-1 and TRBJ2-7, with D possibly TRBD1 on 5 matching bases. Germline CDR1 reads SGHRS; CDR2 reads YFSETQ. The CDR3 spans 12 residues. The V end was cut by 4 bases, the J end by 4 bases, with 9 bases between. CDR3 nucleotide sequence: TGCGCCAGCAGCGACCAGGGTTACGAGCAGTACTTC. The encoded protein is CASSDQGYEQYF.

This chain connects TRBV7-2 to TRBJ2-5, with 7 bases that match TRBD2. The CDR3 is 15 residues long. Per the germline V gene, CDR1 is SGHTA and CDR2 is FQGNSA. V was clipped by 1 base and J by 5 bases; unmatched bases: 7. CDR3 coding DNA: TGTGCCAGCAGCTTAGTGGGGAGGGCGAGGGAGACCCAGTACTTC. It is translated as CASSLVGRARETQYF.

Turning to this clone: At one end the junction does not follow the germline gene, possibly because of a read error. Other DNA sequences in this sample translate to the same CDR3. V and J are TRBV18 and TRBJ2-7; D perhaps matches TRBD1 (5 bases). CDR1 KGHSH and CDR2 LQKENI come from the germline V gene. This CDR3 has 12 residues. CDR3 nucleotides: TGTGCCAGCTCTCTCAGGGCAACCGAGCAGTACTTT. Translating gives CASSLRATEQYF.

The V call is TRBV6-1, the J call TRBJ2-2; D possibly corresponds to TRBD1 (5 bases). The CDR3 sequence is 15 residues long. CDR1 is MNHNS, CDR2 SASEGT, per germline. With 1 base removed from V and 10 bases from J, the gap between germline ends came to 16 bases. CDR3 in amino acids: CASSEGDRIPQELFF. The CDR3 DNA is TGTGCCAGCAGTGAAGGAGACAGAATCCCCCAGGAGCTGTTTTTT.

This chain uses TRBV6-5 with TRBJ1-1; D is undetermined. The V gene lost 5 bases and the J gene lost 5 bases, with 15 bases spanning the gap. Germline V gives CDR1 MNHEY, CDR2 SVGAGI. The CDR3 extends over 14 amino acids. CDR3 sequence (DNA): TGTGCCAGCAGTCGTGGGCCTTTTGGAACTGAAGCTTTCTTT. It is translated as CASSRGPFGTEAFF.

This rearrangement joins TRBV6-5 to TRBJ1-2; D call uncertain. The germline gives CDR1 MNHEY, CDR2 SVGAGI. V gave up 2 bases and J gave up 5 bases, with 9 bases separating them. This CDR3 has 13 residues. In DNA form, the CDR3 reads TGTGCCAGCAGTTACGATTTCCTATATGGCTACACCTTC. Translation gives CASSYDFLYGYTF.

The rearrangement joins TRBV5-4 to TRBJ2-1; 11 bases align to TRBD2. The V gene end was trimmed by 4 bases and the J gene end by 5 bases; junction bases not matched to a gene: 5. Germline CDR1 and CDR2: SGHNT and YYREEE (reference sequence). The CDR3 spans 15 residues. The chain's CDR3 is CASSLGLAGNNEQFF. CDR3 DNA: TGTGCCAGCAGCCTCGGACTAGCGGGTAACAATGAGCAGTTCTTC.

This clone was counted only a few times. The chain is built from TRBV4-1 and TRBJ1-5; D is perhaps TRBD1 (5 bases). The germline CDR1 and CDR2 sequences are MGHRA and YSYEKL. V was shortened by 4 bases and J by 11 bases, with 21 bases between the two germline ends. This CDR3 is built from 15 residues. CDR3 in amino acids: CASSPTGGVIGAQHF. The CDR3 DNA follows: TGCGCCAGCAGCCCCACGGGGGGGGTAATAGGAGCCCAGCATTTT.

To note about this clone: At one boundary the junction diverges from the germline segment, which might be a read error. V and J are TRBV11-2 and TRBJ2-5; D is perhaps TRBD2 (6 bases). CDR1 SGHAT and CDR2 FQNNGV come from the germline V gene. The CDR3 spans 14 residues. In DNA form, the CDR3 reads TGTGCCAGCACCTTAGGGACTCTCCAAGAGACCCAGTACTTC. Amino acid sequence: CASTLGTLQETQYF.

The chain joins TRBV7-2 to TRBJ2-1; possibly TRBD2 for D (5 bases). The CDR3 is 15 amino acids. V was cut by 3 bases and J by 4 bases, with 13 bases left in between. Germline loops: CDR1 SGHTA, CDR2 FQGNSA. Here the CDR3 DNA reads TGTGCCAGCAGCTTGACTACTCCACCTTACAATGAGCAGTTCTTC. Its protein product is CASSLTTPPYNEQFF.

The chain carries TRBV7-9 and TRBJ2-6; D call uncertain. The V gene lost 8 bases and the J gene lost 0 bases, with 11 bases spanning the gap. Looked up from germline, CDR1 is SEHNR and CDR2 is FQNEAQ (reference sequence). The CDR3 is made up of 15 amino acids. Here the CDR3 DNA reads TGTGCCAGCGCTTCTTACTCCTCTGGGGCCAACGTCCTGACTTTC. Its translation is CASASYSSGANVLTF. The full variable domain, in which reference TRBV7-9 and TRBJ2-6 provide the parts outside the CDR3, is DTGVSQNPRHKITKRGQNVTFRCDPISEHNRLYWYRQTLGQGPEFLTYFQNEAQLEKSRLLSDRFSAERPKGSFSTLEIQRTEQGDSAMYLCASASYSSGANVLTFGAGSRLTVL.

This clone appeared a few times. CDR3 in amino acids: CASSEAPGTGWGGYTF. The CDR3 DNA sequence: TGTGCCAGCAGTGAAGCGCCCGGGACAGGGTGGGGTGGCTACACCTTC. The V and J genes are TRBV6-1 and TRBJ1-2; 9 nucleotides agree with TRBD1. The CDR3 consists of 16 residues. J gave up 7 bases and V 0 bases, and 9 bases lay outside the gene matches. Germline lookup yields CDR1 MNHNS and CDR2 SASEGT.

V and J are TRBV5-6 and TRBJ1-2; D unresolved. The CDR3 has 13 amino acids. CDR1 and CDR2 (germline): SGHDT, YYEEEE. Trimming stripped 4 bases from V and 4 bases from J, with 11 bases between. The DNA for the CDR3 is TGTGCCAGCAGCCCGTCGGAGTCCTATGGCTACACCTTC. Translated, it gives CASSPSESYGYTF.

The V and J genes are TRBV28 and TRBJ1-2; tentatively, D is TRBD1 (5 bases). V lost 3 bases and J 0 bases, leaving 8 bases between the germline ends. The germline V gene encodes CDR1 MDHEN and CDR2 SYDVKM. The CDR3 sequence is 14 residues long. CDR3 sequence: CASSLGHSNYGYTF. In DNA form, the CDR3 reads TGTGCCAGCAGTTTGGGGCATTCTAACTATGGCTACACCTTC.